This passage covers 20 T cell receptor beta chains from one sample sequenced in a study of CD8 T cells in ankylosing spondylitis. TCRdb re-called the 5' RACE reads with MiXCR, one entry per CDR3 protein. Of under 130,000 distinct CDR3 sequences detected, approximately 25% appear once; the ten largest clones hold 9% to 15%. Input material: synovial fluid, either unsorted or a sorted T cell fraction (not recorded which). Every receptor here comes from a male donor with ankylosing spondylitis.

There are many counts of this clonotype. This chain connects TRBV7-2 to TRBJ2-1, with 8 nucleotides matching TRBD2. V was pared by 0 bases and J by 3 bases, with 1 base of the junction left unmatched. CDR3 length equals 15 residues. CDR1 and CDR2 from the germline V gene are SGHTA and FQGNSA. The CDR3 spells CASSLATSVYNEQFF. CDR3 nucleotides: TGTGCCAGCAGCTTAGCGACTAGCGTCTACAATGAGCAGTTCTTC. Full variable domain (rest looked up from reference TRBV7-2 and TRBJ2-1): GAGVSQSPSNKVTEKGKDVELRCDPISGHTALYWYRQSLGQGLEFLIYFQGNSAPDKSGLPSDRFSAERTGGSVSTLTIQRTQQEDSAVYLCASSLATSVYNEQFFGPGTRLTVL.

This clonotype was recorded a few times. This chain uses TRBV7-8 with TRBJ1-5; possible D gene TRBD1, 5 bases. Germline V gene lookup returns CDR1 SGHVS and CDR2 FQNEAQ. This CDR3 has 15 amino acids. V lost 0 bases and J 7 bases, leaving 13 bases between the germline ends. The CDR3 DNA reads TGTGCCAGCAGCTTAGCGCAGGGAACGGGGCAGCCCCAGCATTTT. It specifies CASSLAQGTGQPQHF.

This clonotype was counted a few times. This sequence joins TRBV5-1 and TRBJ1-1, with a weak D call TRBD1 (5 bases). The CDR3 contains 13 residues. The V gene lost 6 bases and the J gene lost 5 bases, with 14 bases spanning the gap. Germline loops: CDR1 SGHRS, CDR2 YFSETQ. Here the CDR3 reads CASTLGEFTEAFF. Written as DNA, the CDR3 is TGCGCCAGCACTCTGGGGGAATTTACTGAAGCTTTCTTT.

This chain joins TRBV27 and TRBJ2-1; D assignment may be TRBD1 or TRBD2 (5 bases each). This CDR3 has 16 residues. In germline, CDR1 is MNHEY, CDR2 SMNVEV (reference sequence). Trimming pared 2 bases from V and 9 bases from J, leaving 20 bases between. CDR3 coding DNA: TGTGCCAGCAGTTTACAGCCGGGACCCCGAGATGGTGAGCAGTTCTTC. Translation: CASSLQPGPRDGEQFF.

The rearrangement uses TRBV28 and TRBJ2-3; no clear D gene. Trimming pared 6 bases from V and 2 bases from J, leaving 6 bases between. The CDR3 sequence is 12 residues long. The germline gives CDR1 MDHEN, CDR2 SYDVKM. The DNA of the CDR3 is TGTGCCAGCAGAGGTTACACAGATACGCAGTATTTT. Translated, it gives CASRGYTDTQYF.

This clonotype showed up many times. This sequence joins TRBV20-1 and TRBJ2-1; possible D gene TRBD2, 6 bases. The CDR3 covers 15 residues. V lost 6 bases to trimming and J lost 10 bases, with 25 bases between them. From germline, CDR1 is DFQATT and CDR2 SNEGSKA (reference sequence). The CDR3 here is CSAVTSSAANREQFF. Written as DNA, the CDR3 is TGCAGTGCCGTTACTAGCTCGGCAGCGAACCGGGAGCAGTTCTTC.

This clonotype was picked up many times. This chain uses TRBV10-2 with TRBJ2-7; 11 bases are shared with TRBD1. CDR3 size: 16 residues. Germline V gives CDR1 WSHSY, CDR2 SAAADI. Losses at the gene ends were 2 bases for V and 6 bases for J; bases not matched to a gene: 9. The CDR3 region has the DNA TGCGCCAGCAGTGAGATCGGACAGGGGGCTTTTGCCGAGCAGTACGTC. Encoded protein: CASSEIGQGAFAEQYV.

V and J are TRBV30 and TRBJ2-2, with 7 bases lining up with TRBD2. From germline, CDR1 is GTSNPN and CDR2 SVGIG (reference sequence). The CDR3 spans 14 residues. Losses at the gene ends were 1 base for V and 4 bases for J; bases not matched to a gene: 3. The CDR3 bases are TGTGCCTGGAGTGGACTAGCTTTCACCGGGGAGCTGTTTTTT. It encodes CAWSGLAFTGELFF.

This clonotype has just a few counts. This sequence joins TRBV12-3 or TRBV12-4 and TRBJ1-2; D may be TRBD1 (6 bases). V was clipped by 3 bases and J by 4 bases, with 12 bases between them. The CDR3 spans 14 residues. The CDR3 nucleotides are TGTGCCAGCAGTTTTCGGGGGGGCGGCTATGGCTACACCTTC. Its translation: CASSFRGGGYGYTF.

The CDR3 DNA reads TGTGCCAGCAGCCCAAGGGTCAGCGGGGTGAACACCGGGGAGCTGTTTTTT. Residues: CASSPRVSGVNTGELFF. V gene TRBV7-9 combines with J gene TRBJ2-2; 7 positions agree with TRBD2. The V gene's germline CDR1 is SEHNR and CDR2 FQNEAQ (reference sequence). V lost 5 bases and J lost 1; bases outside the gene matches: 10. This CDR3 has 17 amino acids.

This clonotype has just a few counts. CDR3 DNA sequence: TGTGCCAGCAGCTTAAGGGTCGACACTGAAGCTTTCTTT. Protein product: CASSLRVDTEAFF. The chain carries TRBV7-9 and TRBJ1-1; D call uncertain. The CDR3 runs 13 residues. Deletions cut 2 bases from V and 3 bases from J, with 7 bases between. Germline-derived CDR1 and CDR2 are SEHNR and FQNEAQ (reference sequence). Drawing the rest from reference TRBV7-9 and TRBJ1-1, the complete variable domain is DTGVSQNPRHKITKRGQNVTFRCDPISEHNRLYWYRQTLGQGPEFLTYFQNEAQLEKSRLLSDRFSAERPKGSFSTLEIQRTEQGDSAMYLCASSLRVDTEAFFGQGTRLTVV.

This clonotype was seen repeatedly, ten times or more. The rearrangement uses TRBV11-2 and TRBJ1-2; D is unresolved. Germline loops: CDR1 SGHAT, CDR2 FQNNGV. CDR3 length: 13 residues. Trimming pared 5 bases from V and 1 base from J, leaving 8 bases between. The CDR3 sequence is CASSAVNNYGYTF. The CDR3 DNA follows: TGTGCCAGCAGCGCCGTGAATAACTATGGCTACACCTTC.

This clonotype occurred a few times. This chain joins TRBV7-8 and TRBJ1-5; 7 bases fit TRBD1. V was pared by 3 bases and J by 6 bases, with 8 bases of the junction left unmatched. The CDR3 has 15 residues. Germline CDR1 is SGHVS and CDR2 is FQNEAQ. In nucleotides, the CDR3 is TGTGCCAGCAGCTTTAGTCCCGGACAGGTTCAGCCCCAGCATTTT. As protein: CASSFSPGQVQPQHF.

The table lists this clonotype with a few counts. V gene TRBV3-1 combines with J gene TRBJ2-3; TRBD1 matches at 8 bases. This CDR3 contains 18 residues. The V and J ends lost 4 bases and 3 bases, in that order; junction bases with no gene match: 15. Looked up from germline, CDR1 is LGHDT and CDR2 is YNNKEL (reference sequence). For the CDR3, the DNA is TGTGCCAGCAGCCGTTCAACCGACAGGGGTTATCGTACAGATACGCAGTATTTT. This codes for CASSRSTDRGYRTDTQYF.

The rearrangement joins TRBV27 to TRBJ2-3, with 10 bases aligning to TRBD1. CDR1 MNHEY and CDR2 SMNVEV come from the germline V gene (reference sequence). The V segment lost 4 bases and the J segment 6 bases; nucleotides outside the gene matches: 7. The CDR3 is 15 residues long. CDR3 coding DNA: TGTGCCAGCAGTTATCTTGACAGGGGGCTTGATACGCAGTATTTT. Residues: CASSYLDRGLDTQYF.

This clonotype was observed a handful of times. The rearrangement links TRBV6-1 to TRBJ2-1, with 9 bases lining up with TRBD2. With 6 bases clipped from V and 6 bases from J, the junction kept 6 bases outside the gene matches. This CDR3 is 14 amino acids long. Germline loops: CDR1 MNHNS, CDR2 SASEGT. The CDR3 nucleotides are TGTGCCAGCAGGGTTAGCGGGAGTGGCAATGAGCAGTTCTTC. It specifies CASRVSGSGNEQFF.

This clonotype has more than one count but fewer than ten. The rearrangement uses TRBV20-1 and TRBJ1-6; 11 bases align to TRBD1. V was clipped by 2 bases and J by 10 bases; unmatched bases: 7. The V gene's germline CDR1 is DFQATT and CDR2 SNEGSKA (reference sequence). The CDR3 extends over 15 amino acids. In DNA form, the CDR3 reads TGCAGTGCTAGAACCGGGACAGGGGGGTTCTCACCCCTCCACTTT. It codes for CSARTGTGGFSPLHF.

This clonotype has only a few counts. V gene TRBV20-1 combines with J gene TRBJ2-3; 7 bases match TRBD1. V was pared by 0 bases and J by 6 bases, with 12 bases of the junction left unmatched. Germline V gene data show CDR1 as DFQATT and CDR2 as SNEGSKA (reference sequence). The length of the CDR3 is 16 residues. CDR3 loop: CSARDLDHRGADTQYF. DNA for the CDR3: TGCAGTGCTAGAGATTTGGACCACAGGGGTGCGGATACGCAGTATTTT.

CDR3 region: CATSLAVSGQFF. DNA for the CDR3: TGTGCCACCAGTTTAGCAGTCTCTGGGCAGTTCTTC. The rearrangement joins TRBV15 to TRBJ2-1, with no clear D. Trimming removed 6 bases at V and 12 bases at J, with 15 bases between. Germline-derived CDR1 and CDR2 are LNHNV and YYDKDF (reference sequence). The CDR3 totals 12 residues.

This sequence joins TRBV10-2 and TRBJ2-7; D uncertain. V was clipped by 5 bases and J by 3 bases, with 8 bases between them. CDR3 length: 12 amino acids. Germline CDR1 and CDR2: WSHSY and SAAADI. In nucleotides, the CDR3 is TGCGCCAGCAGTCGCTCAATCTACGAGCAGTACTTC. The encoded protein is CASSRSIYEQYF.